This TCR beta chain was found in a study of T cells of healthy individuals. Per germline, CDR1 SGHTA and CDR2 FQGTGA. The CDR3 extends over 18 amino acids. V gave up 3 bases and J gave up 2 bases, with 17 bases separating them. TCRdb re-derived calls from the 5' RACE reads in MiXCR, one entry per CDR3 protein. The table records tens of thousands of distinct CDR3 sequences, roughly 14% of them present only once. The rearrangement uses TRBV7-3 and TRBJ2-6, with D perhaps matching TRBD1 (8 bases). The clonotype comes from a human donor in good health. This CDR3 is CASSFQGASGTGANVLTF. The CDR3 nucleotides read TGTGCCAGCAGCTTTCAGGGGGCTAGCGGCACTGGGGCCAACGTCCTGACTTTC. Filled out from reference TRBV7-3 and TRBJ2-6, the complete variable domain reads GAGVSQTPSNKVTEKGKYVELRCDPISGHTALYWYRQSLGQGPEFLIYFQGTGAADDSGLPNDRFFAVRPEGSVSTLKIQRTERGDSAVYLCASSFQGASGTGANVLTFGAGSRLTVL.